These 20 T cell receptor beta chains originate from one sample sequenced in a study of OX40 agonist ivuxolimab in advanced cancers. Data came from immunoSEQ multiplex PCR; TCRdb stores just in-frame clones and leaves some out. The sample contains about 20,000 clones, roughly 88% of which appear only once. The sample here was CD4+ or CD8+ T cells sorted from blood, taken in a trial of the OX40 agonist ivuxolimab. The source of these receptors is an adult with an advanced solid tumor such as melanoma, head and neck, liver or kidney cancer.

By its share, this clone is large. The chain has TRBV29-1 and TRBJ1-1; D gene ambiguous. CDR3 length: 15 amino acids. V was cut by 1 base and J by 1 base, with 13 bases left in between. Germline CDR1 and CDR2: SQVTM and ANQGSEA. This chain's CDR3 is CSVEGIATPNTEAFF. In DNA form, the CDR3 reads TGCAGCGTTGAAGGAATCGCGACACCGAACACTGAAGCTTTCTTT.

This clone was picked up a small number of times. The chain uses TRBV4-2 and TRBJ2-5, with D unresolved. The germline gives CDR1 LGHNA, CDR2 YNFKEQ. The CDR3 consists of 13 residues. V shed 0 bases and J shed 6 bases, with 8 bases lying between them. The CDR3 spells CASSQDRTKTQYF. The CDR3, as DNA: TGTGCCAGCAGCCAAGATCGAACAAAGACCCAGTACTTC.

The chain is built from TRBV4-1 and TRBJ2-1; no clear D. Germline V lookup: CDR1 MGHRA, CDR2 YSYEKL. CDR3 length: 13 residues. The V end was cut by 0 bases, the J end by 7 bases, with 7 bases between. Here the CDR3 reads CASSQDYSNEQFF. Written as DNA, the CDR3 is TGCGCCAGCAGCCAAGATTACAGTAATGAGCAGTTCTTC.

The chain recombines TRBV7-9 with TRBJ2-7; 11 positions agree with TRBD2. Germline V gene data show CDR1 as SEHNR and CDR2 as FQNEAQ (reference sequence). The CDR3 has 15 amino acids. The V and J ends lost 2 bases and 4 bases, in that order; junction bases with no gene match: 4. The CDR3 DNA reads as TGTGCCAGCAGCTTACTAGCGGGAGGTGCTTACGAGCAGTACTTC. It encodes CASSLLAGGAYEQYF.

The table lists this clone with a count of one. V and J are TRBV28 and TRBJ2-7; 10 bases align to TRBD1. V shed 5 bases, J shed 4 bases, and the junction held 14 bases outside the gene matches. Germline V gene data show CDR1 as MDHEN and CDR2 as SYDVKM. CDR3 length equals 17 residues. The CDR3: CASSTRMTGGLSYEQYF. CDR3 DNA sequence: TGTGCCAGCAGTACGAGGATGACAGGGGGCTTATCGTACGAGCAGTACTTC.

The V gene is TRBV4-1, the J gene TRBJ2-5; 7 nucleotides line up with TRBD2. V lost 0 bases, J lost 2 bases, and 3 bases stayed unmatched. CDR1 MGHRA and CDR2 YSYEKL come from the germline V gene. The length of the CDR3 is 15 residues. The CDR3 sequence: CASSQEGLTQETQYF. The DNA for the CDR3 is TGCGCCAGCAGCCAAGAGGGACTAACTCAAGAGACCCAGTACTTC.

The chain couples TRBV7-9 to TRBJ2-2; D not certain. The CDR3 has 12 residues. The germline gives CDR1 SEHNR, CDR2 FQNEAQ (reference sequence). The V end was cut by 5 bases, the J end by 3 bases, with 4 bases between. Here the CDR3 DNA reads TGTGCCAGCAGCCTAGACACCGGGGAGCTGTTTTTT. It encodes CASSLDTGELFF.

The chain has TRBV27 and TRBJ2-7, with D hard to call. This CDR3 comprises 13 residues. CDR1 MNHEY and CDR2 SMNVEV come from the germline V gene (reference sequence). Between the trimmed V and J ends, which lost 3 bases and 1 base, there was a span of 7 bases. CDR3 DNA: TGTGCCAGCAGTTTCGCGGATTCCTACGAGCAGTACTTC. Its translation is CASSFADSYEQYF.

CDR3 sequence reads: CASREDRGGTEAFF. In DNA form, the CDR3 reads TGTGCCAGCAGGGAGGACAGGGGGGGGACTGAAGCTTTCTTT. The chain joins TRBV2 to TRBJ1-1; TRBD1 aligns across 10 bases. The CDR3 covers 14 residues. Germline CDR1 is SNHLY and CDR2 is FYNNEI. The V and J ends lost 6 bases and 5 bases, in that order; junction bases with no gene match: 6.

V and J are TRBV4-1 and TRBJ1-1; D unclear. The CDR3 consists of 15 residues. V lost 2 bases to trimming and J lost 5 bases, with 15 bases between them. Germline V CDR1 and CDR2: MGHRA, YSYEKL. CDR3 DNA: TGCGCCAGCAGCCAATCAAATTATCGAGGGACTGAAGCTTTCTTT. Translated, it gives CASSQSNYRGTEAFF.

The chain carries TRBV13 and TRBJ2-7; a possible D gene is TRBD2 (6 bases). The CDR3 runs 14 residues. The germline CDR1 and CDR2 sequences are PRHDT and FYEKMQ (reference sequence). V was clipped by 0 bases and J by 6 bases, with 12 bases between them. CDR3 nucleotides: TGTGCCAGCAGCTTAGGCCCCGGGAGATTCGAGCAGTACTTC. Its protein product is CASSLGPGRFEQYF. Complete variable domain (other parts from reference TRBV13 and TRBJ2-7): AAGVIQSPRHLIKEKRETATLKCYPIPRHDTVYWYQQGPGQDPQFLISFYEKMQSDKGSIPDRFSAQQFSDYHSELNMSSLELGDSALYFCASSLGPGRFEQYFGPGTRLTVT.

A note on this clone: Other nucleotide sequences in the sample specify the same CDR3. The chain combines TRBV28 with TRBJ1-6; the D is unclear. Germline CDR1 is MDHEN and CDR2 is SYDVKM. This CDR3 is built from 11 residues. With 6 bases removed from V and 10 bases from J, the gap between germline ends came to 7 bases. CDR3 coding DNA: TGTGCCAGCAGCCTGGGATCACCCCTCCACTTT. Its protein is CASSLGSPLHF.

The V and J genes are TRBV5-1 and TRBJ2-7; 8 nucleotides match TRBD1. From germline, CDR1 is SGHRS and CDR2 YFSETQ. Trimming cost V 0 bases and J 4 bases; bases outside gene matches: 6. The CDR3 has 15 residues. CDR3 in DNA: TGCGCCAGCAGCTTGGAGGGGACAGGAGGTTACGAGCAGTACTTC. Protein product: CASSLEGTGGYEQYF. The full variable domain, rest sourced from reference TRBV5-1 and TRBJ2-7, is KAGVTQTPRYLIKTRGQQVTLSCSPISGHRSVSWYQQTPGQGLQFLFEYFSETQRNKGNFPGRFSGRQFSNSRSEMNVSTLELGDSALYLCASSLEGTGGYEQYFGPGTRLTVT.

This sequence joins TRBV7-9 and TRBJ2-2; TRBD1 or TRBD2 may be the D gene (5 bases each). The CDR3 totals 14 residues. Germline CDR1 SEHNR, CDR2 FQNEAQ (reference sequence). Trimming pared 11 bases from V and 6 bases from J, leaving 19 bases between. The chain's CDR3 is CAPEGTSFPGELFF. Here the CDR3 DNA reads TGTGCCCCTGAGGGGACCTCATTCCCCGGGGAGCTGTTTTTT.

This sequence joins TRBV30 and TRBJ2-2, with no clear D. The CDR3 totals 12 residues. Germline loops: CDR1 GTSNPN, CDR2 SVGIG (reference sequence). The V gene lost 7 bases and the J gene lost 7 bases, with 13 bases spanning the gap. CDR3 residues: CASDITGGELFF. Written as DNA, the CDR3 is TGTGCCTCCGACATAACCGGCGGGGAGCTGTTTTTT. The full variable domain, rest sourced from reference TRBV30 and TRBJ2-2, is SQTIHQWPATLVQPVGSPLSLECTVEGTSNPNLYWYRQAAGRGLQLLFYSVGIGQISSEVPQNLSASRPQDRQFILSSKKLLLSDSGFYLCASDITGGELFFGEGSRLTVL.

This clone is labeled as large (0.1 to 1%). The sample carries other DNA sequences with the same CDR3. The genes are TRBV6-5 and TRBJ1-5; maybe TRBD1 (5 bases). Germline CDR1 is MNHEY and CDR2 is SVGAGI. Trimming took 0 bases from V and 3 from J, leaving 9 bases between them. CDR3 length equals 15 residues. CDR3 region: CASSYSGGSNQPQHF. The CDR3 DNA reads TGTGCCAGCAGTTACTCGGGGGGGTCCAATCAGCCCCAGCATTTT.

The chain is built from TRBV7-9 and TRBJ2-7; 9 nucleotides agree with TRBD1. CDR1 and CDR2 from the germline V gene are SEHNR and FQNEAQ (reference sequence). V lost 5 bases, J lost 10 bases, and 15 bases stayed unmatched. The CDR3 contains 15 residues. The CDR3 reads CASSTPGQGAGYQYF. The CDR3 DNA reads TGTGCCAGCAGCACCCCGGGACAGGGAGCGGGATATCAGTACTTC. The complete variable domain, with remaining parts taken from reference TRBV7-9 and TRBJ2-7, reads DTGVSQNPRHKITKRGQNVTFRCDPISEHNRLYWYRQTLGQGPEFLTYFQNEAQLEKSRLLSDRFSAERPKGSFSTLEIQRTEQGDSAMYLCASSTPGQGAGYQYFGPGTRLTVT.

The chain recombines TRBV9 with TRBJ2-3, with 8 bases matching TRBD1. The CDR3 contains 16 residues. Germline lookup yields CDR1 SGDLS and CDR2 YYNGEE. The V segment lost 3 bases and the J segment 0 bases; nucleotides outside the gene matches: 6. DNA of the CDR3: TGTGCCAGCAGCGCTAGGGGGACAGGTAGCACAGATACGCAGTATTTT. The encoded protein is CASSARGTGSTDTQYF.

The CDR3 loop is CASSWTVNTEAFF. In DNA, the CDR3 is TGTGCCAGCAGCTGGACAGTGAACACTGAAGCTTTCTTT. The chain couples TRBV13 to TRBJ1-1; a weak D match, TRBD1 (6 bases). This CDR3 is built from 13 residues. Germline CDR1 reads PRHDT; CDR2 reads FYEKMQ (reference sequence). V was cut by 4 bases and J by 0 bases, with 6 bases left in between.

The chain employs TRBV7-9 and TRBJ2-1; D might be TRBD2 (5 bases). Trimming took off 8 bases at V and 9 bases at J, with 17 bases between the two ends. CDR3 length equals 13 residues. The germline V gene has CDR1 SEHNR and CDR2 FQNEAQ (reference sequence). DNA for the CDR3: TGTGCCAGCGGGGTAGGACTCCGGGTTGAGCAGTTCTTC. Translated: CASGVGLRVEQFF.